The entry that follows covers one T cell receptor beta chain sequence. The CDR3 is 13 residues long. The V segment lost 4 bases and the J segment 7 bases; nucleotides outside the gene matches: 6. Germline V lookup: CDR1 SEHNR, CDR2 FQNEAQ (reference sequence). Assay used: immunoSEQ multiplex PCR; TCRdb lists only in-frame clones, some missing. The sample yields over 200,000 clones, about nine tenths seen once. These data belong to a study of cytomegalovirus exposure and HLA in healthy donors. The material sequenced was PBMCs. The gene calls are TRBV7-9 and TRBJ1-1; 7 nucleotides match TRBD1. The clonotype originates from a woman aged 18-30 years in good health and CMV-seropositive. CDR3 in DNA: TGTGCCAGCAGCTCGCGTACAGGGGATGAAGCTTTCTTT. Translated, it gives CASSSRTGDEAFF.